These 9 T cell receptor beta chains were sequenced from one sample in a study of cytomegalovirus exposure and HLA in healthy donors. Use of 60 Vbeta and 13 Jbeta primers characterized the PCR. Sequenced by immunoSEQ multiplex PCR; TCRdb stores in-frame clones only, minus some. The sample includes approximately 76,000 clones, over 55% seen only once; the top ten take about 5.7%. The source material was PBMCs. These receptors were collected from a man aged 30-40 years in good health and CMV-seropositive.

This clone showed up just once. The chain combines TRBV28 with TRBJ2-5, with D possibly being TRBD2 (6 bases). Trimming shortened V by 6 bases and J by 1 base, and 18 bases separated the two germline ends. The CDR3 has 16 amino acids. In germline, CDR1 is MDHEN, CDR2 SYDVKM. CDR3 sequence reads: CASSPVGAGGQETQYF. In nucleotides, the CDR3 is TGTGCCAGCAGCCCCGTGGGAGCGGGTGGCCAAGAGACCCAGTACTTC.

The genes are TRBV27 and TRBJ1-5, with D tentatively TRBD1 (5 bases). The V end was cut by 5 bases, the J end by 5 bases, with 13 bases between. This CDR3 contains 14 residues. CDR1 is MNHEY, CDR2 SMNVEV, per germline (reference sequence). The CDR3 is CASSPEAGDQPQHF. CDR3 nucleotide sequence: TGTGCCAGCAGTCCGGAGGCGGGGGATCAGCCCCAGCATTTT.

CDR3 nucleotides: TGTGCCAGTAGCCCGAGCGTCTCATCCAACGGCTACACCTTC. Protein product: CASSPSVSSNGYTF. The chain employs TRBV19 and TRBJ1-2, with D hard to call. Trimming pared 6 bases from V and 8 bases from J, leaving 19 bases between. The V gene's germline CDR1 is LNHDA and CDR2 SQIVND (reference sequence). The CDR3 is 14 residues long.

The rearrangement links TRBV6-5 to TRBJ2-3, with 7 nucleotides matching TRBD1. This CDR3 is 14 amino acids long. V trimming: 3 bases; J trimming: 3 bases; junction bases outside the gene matches: 3. The germline gives CDR1 MNHEY, CDR2 SVGAGI. The CDR3 coding sequence is TGTGCCAGCAGTTATGGGACAGAAACAGATACGCAGTATTTT. It translates to CASSYGTETDTQYF.

The V and J genes are TRBV4-2 and TRBJ2-7; a possible D gene is TRBD2 (7 bases). V was shortened by 5 bases and J by 2 bases, with 16 bases between the two germline ends. CDR1 is LGHNA and CDR2 is YNFKEQ in the germline V gene. The CDR3 is 15 amino acids. CDR3 loop: CASSSDRGGAYEQYF. Written as DNA, the CDR3 is TGTGCCAGCAGCTCCGATAGGGGGGGAGCCTACGAGCAGTACTTC.

The chain joins TRBV15 to TRBJ2-7; D might be TRBD2 (6 bases). CDR3 length: 14 residues. V lost 1 base and J 2 bases, leaving 9 bases between the germline ends. The germline CDR1 and CDR2 sequences are LNHNV and YYDKDF (reference sequence). CDR3 in DNA: TGTGCCACCAGCAGAGCCGGGACTGCCTACGAGCAGTACTTC. This codes for CATSRAGTAYEQYF.

This clone has more than one count but fewer than ten. This chain links TRBV7-6 with TRBJ1-4, with D perhaps TRBD1 (5 bases). This CDR3 comprises 14 residues. Deletions cut 2 bases from V and 8 bases from J, with 12 bases between. Germline assignment: CDR1 SGHVS and CDR2 FNYEAQ. The CDR3 region has the DNA TGTGCCAGCAGCTTAAGGGGCCGGCGGGAAAAACTGTTTTTT. Translating it yields CASSLRGRREKLFF.

The chain uses TRBV4-3 and TRBJ2-1, with a possible D match to TRBD2 (6 bases). V lost 2 bases to trimming and J lost 0 bases, with 11 bases between them. The CDR3 runs 16 residues. Looked up from germline, CDR1 is LGHNA and CDR2 is YSLEER. The CDR3: CASSQSLGGSYNEQFF. CDR3 bases: TGCGCCAGCAGCCAATCCCTCGGGGGCTCCTACAATGAGCAGTTCTTC.

This sequence joins TRBV2 and TRBJ1-5; perhaps TRBD1 as D (6 bases). V shed 5 bases and J shed 5 bases, with 16 bases lying between them. The CDR3 spans 15 residues. CDR1 is SNHLY and CDR2 is FYNNEI in the germline V gene. The DNA for the CDR3 is TGTGCCAGCAGTACCCACAGGGAGTTAGATCAGCCCCAGCATTTT. This sequence encodes CASSTHRELDQPQHF. Looking up the rest from reference TRBV2 and TRBJ1-5 gives the full variable domain: EPEVTQTPSHQVTQMGQEVILRCVPISNHLYFYWYRQILGQKVEFLVSFYNNEISEKSEIFDDQFSVERPDGSNFTLKIRSTKLEDSAMYFCASSTHRELDQPQHFGDGTRLSIL.